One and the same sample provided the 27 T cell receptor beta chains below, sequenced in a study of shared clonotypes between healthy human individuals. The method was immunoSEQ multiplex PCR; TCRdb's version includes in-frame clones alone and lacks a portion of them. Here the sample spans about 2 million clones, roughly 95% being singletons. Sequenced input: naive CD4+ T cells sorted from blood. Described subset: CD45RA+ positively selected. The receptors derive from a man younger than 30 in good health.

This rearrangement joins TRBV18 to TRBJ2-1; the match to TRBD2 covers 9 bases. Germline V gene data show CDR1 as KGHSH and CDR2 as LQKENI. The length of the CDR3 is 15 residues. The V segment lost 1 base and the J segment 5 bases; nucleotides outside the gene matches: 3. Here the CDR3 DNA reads TGTGCCAGCTCACCACTGATAGCGGGGGACAATGAGCAGTTCTTC. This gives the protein CASSPLIAGDNEQFF. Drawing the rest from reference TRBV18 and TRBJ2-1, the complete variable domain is NAGVMQNPRHLVRRRGQEARLRCSPMKGHSHVYWYRQLPEEGLKFMVYLQKENIIDESGMPKERFSAEFPKEGPSILRIQQVVRGDSAAYFCASSPLIAGDNEQFFGPGTRLTVL.

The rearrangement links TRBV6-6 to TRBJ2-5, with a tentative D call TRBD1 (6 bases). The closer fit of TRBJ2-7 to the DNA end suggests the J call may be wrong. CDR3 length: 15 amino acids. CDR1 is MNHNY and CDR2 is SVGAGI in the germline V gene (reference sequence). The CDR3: CASSYPQDSSYEQYF. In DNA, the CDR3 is TGTGCCAGCAGTTACCCTCAGGACAGCTCCTACGAGCAGTACTTC.

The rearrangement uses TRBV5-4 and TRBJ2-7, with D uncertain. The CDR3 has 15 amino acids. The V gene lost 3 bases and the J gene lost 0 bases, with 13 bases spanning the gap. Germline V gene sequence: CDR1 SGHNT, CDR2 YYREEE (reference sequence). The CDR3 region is CASSSPDGFSYEQYF. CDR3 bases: TGTGCCAGCAGCTCCCCGGACGGCTTCTCCTACGAGCAGTACTTC.

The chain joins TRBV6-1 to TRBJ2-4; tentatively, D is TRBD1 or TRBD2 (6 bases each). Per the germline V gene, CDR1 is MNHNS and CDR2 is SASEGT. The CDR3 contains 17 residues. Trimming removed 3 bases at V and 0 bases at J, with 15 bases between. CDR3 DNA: TGTGCCAGCAGTGATAGGTTAGGGGGGCTAGCCAAAAACATTCAGTACTTC. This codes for CASSDRLGGLAKNIQYF.

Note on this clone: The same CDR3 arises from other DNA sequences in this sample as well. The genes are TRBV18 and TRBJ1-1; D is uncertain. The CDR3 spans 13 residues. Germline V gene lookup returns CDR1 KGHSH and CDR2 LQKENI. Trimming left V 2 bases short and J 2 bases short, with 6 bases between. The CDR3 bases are TGTGCCAGCTCACCAGTGACCAACACTGAAGCTTTCTTT. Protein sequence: CASSPVTNTEAFF.

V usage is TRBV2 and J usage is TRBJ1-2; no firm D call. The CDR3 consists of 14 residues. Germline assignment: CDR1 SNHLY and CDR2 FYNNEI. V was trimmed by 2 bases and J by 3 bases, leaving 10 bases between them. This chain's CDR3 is CASSESVFYYGYTF. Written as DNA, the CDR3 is TGTGCCAGCAGTGAATCGGTCTTCTACTATGGCTACACCTTC.

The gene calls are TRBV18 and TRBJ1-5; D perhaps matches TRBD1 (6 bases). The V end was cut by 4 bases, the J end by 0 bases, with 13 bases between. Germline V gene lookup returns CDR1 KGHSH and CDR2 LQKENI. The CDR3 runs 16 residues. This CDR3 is CASSRETGSSNQPQHF. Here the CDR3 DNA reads TGTGCCAGCTCACGAGAAACAGGGTCTAGCAATCAGCCCCAGCATTTT.

CDR3: CASSLWEGAETQYF. CDR3 DNA: TGTGCCAGCAGTTTATGGGAGGGCGCAGAGACCCAGTACTTC. The chain employs TRBV28 and TRBJ2-5; possibly TRBD2 for D (6 bases). The CDR3 spans 14 residues. V was shortened by 0 bases and J by 4 bases, with 9 bases between the two germline ends. Per the germline V gene, CDR1 is MDHEN and CDR2 is SYDVKM.

This CDR3 reads CAISAGQGQDEQYF. Written as DNA, the CDR3 is TGTGCCATCAGTGCTGGACAGGGGCAAGACGAGCAGTACTTC. This rearrangement joins TRBV10-3 to TRBJ2-7; 9 bases line up with TRBD1. The germline V gene encodes CDR1 ENHRY and CDR2 SYGVKD. V was clipped by 4 bases and J by 5 bases; unmatched bases: 6. The CDR3 is 14 amino acids.

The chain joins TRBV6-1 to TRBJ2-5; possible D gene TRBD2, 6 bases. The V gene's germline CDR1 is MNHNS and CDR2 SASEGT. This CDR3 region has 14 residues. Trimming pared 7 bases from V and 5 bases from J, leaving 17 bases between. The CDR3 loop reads CASTSVRGGETQYF. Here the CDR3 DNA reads TGTGCCAGCACCTCGGTTCGAGGAGGGGAGACCCAGTACTTC.

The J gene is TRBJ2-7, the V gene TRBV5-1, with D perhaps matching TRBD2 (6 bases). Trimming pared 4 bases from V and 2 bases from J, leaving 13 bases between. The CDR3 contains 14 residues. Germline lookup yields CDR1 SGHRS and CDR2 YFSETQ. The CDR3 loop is CASSAGYPTYEQYF. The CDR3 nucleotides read TGCGCCAGCAGCGCGGGATACCCTACCTACGAGCAGTACTTC.

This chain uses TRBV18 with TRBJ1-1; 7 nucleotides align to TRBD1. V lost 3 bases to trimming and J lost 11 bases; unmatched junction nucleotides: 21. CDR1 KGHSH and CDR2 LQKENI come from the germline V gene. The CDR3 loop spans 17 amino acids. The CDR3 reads CASSPPLVGQASSEAFF. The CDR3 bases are TGTGCCAGCTCACCTCCCCTAGTCGGACAGGCTTCGTCGGAGGCTTTCTTT.

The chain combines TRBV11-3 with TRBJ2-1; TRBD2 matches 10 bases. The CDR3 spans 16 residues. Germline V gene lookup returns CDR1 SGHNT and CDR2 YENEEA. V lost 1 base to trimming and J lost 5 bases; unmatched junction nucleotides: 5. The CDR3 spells CASSLGAGGRHNEQFF. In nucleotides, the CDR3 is TGTGCCAGCAGCTTAGGAGCGGGAGGGCGACACAATGAGCAGTTCTTC.

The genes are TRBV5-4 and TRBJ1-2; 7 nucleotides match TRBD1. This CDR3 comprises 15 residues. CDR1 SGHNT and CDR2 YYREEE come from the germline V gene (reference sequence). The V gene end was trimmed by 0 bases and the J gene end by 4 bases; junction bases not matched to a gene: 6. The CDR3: CASSLGGGELYGYTF. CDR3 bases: TGTGCCAGCAGCTTGGGAGGGGGCGAACTCTATGGCTACACCTTC.

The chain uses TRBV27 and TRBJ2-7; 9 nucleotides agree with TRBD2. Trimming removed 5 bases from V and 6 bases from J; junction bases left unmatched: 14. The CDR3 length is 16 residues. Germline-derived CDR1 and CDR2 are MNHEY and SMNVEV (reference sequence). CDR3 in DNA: TGTGCCAGCAGTGGGGGCGTAGCGGGAGTTTTGGCCGAGCAGTACTTC. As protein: CASSGGVAGVLAEQYF.

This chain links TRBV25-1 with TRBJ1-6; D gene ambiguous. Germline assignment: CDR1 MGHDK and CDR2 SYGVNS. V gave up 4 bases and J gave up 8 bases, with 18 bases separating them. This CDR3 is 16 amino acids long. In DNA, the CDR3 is TGTGCCAGCAGTGGCCACAGTGCGCAACGGTATTCACCCCTCCACTTT. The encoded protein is CASSGHSAQRYSPLHF.

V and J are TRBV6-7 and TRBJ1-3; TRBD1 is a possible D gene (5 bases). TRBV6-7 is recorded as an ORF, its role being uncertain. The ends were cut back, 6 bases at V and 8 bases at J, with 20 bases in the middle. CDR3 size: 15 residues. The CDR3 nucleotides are TGTGCCAGCAGCCCACCCAGGGAGAAGGAAGACACCATATATTTT. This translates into CASSPPREKEDTIYF.

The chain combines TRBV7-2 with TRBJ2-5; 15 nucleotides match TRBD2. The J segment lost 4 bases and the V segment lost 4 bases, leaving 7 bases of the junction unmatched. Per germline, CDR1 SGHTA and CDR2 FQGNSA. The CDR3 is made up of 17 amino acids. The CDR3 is CASSSGLAGGLGETQYF. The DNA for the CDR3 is TGTGCCAGCAGCTCGGGACTAGCGGGAGGTCTTGGAGAGACCCAGTACTTC.

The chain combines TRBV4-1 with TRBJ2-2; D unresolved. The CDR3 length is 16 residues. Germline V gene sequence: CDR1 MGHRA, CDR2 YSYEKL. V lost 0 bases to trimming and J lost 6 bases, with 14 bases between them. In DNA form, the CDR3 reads TGCGCCAGCAGCCAAGAGGCAGCCCAGTCCCCCGGGGAGCTGTTTTTT. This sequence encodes CASSQEAAQSPGELFF.

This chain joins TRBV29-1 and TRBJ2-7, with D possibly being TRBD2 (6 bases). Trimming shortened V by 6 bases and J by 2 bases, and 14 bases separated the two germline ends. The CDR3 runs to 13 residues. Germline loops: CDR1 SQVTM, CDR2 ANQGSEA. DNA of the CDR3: TGCAGCGTCCGCGGGACCCTGACCTACGAGCAGTACTTC. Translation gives CSVRGTLTYEQYF.

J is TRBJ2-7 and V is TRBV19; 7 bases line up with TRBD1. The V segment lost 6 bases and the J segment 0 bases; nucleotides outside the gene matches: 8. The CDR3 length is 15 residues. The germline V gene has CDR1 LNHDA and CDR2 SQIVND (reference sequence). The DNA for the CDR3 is TGTGCCAGTAGAAGGGACAGCGTGAGCTCCTACGAGCAGTACTTC. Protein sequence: CASRRDSVSSYEQYF. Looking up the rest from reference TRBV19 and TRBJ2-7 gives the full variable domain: DGGITQSPKYLFRKEGQNVTLSCEQNLNHDAMYWYRQDPGQGLRLIYYSQIVNDFQKGDIAEGYSVSREKKESFPLTVTSAQKNPTAFYLCASRRDSVSSYEQYFGPGTRLTVT.

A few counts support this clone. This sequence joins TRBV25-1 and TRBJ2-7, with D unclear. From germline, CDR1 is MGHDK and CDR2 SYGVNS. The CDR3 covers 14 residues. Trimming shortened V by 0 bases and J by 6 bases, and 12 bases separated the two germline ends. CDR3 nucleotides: TGTGCCAGCAGTGAATATCGGCTGACCTGCGAGCAGTACTTC. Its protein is CASSEYRLTCEQYF.

The CDR3 DNA sequence: TGCAGCGGGGATCCCGACGGGACGGGAGCTTTCTTT. Residues: CSGDPDGTGAFF. V usage is TRBV29-1 and J usage is TRBJ1-1; TRBD1 is a possible D gene (5 bases). Trimming removed 7 bases from V and 10 bases from J, with 19 bases in between. The germline CDR1 and CDR2 sequences are SQVTM and ANQGSEA. The CDR3 has 12 amino acids.

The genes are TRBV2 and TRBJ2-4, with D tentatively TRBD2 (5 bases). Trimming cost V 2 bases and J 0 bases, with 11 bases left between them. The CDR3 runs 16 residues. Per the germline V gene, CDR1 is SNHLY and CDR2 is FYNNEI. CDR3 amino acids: CASSERDTLAKNIQYF. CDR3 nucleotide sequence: TGTGCCAGCAGTGAACGGGATACCTTAGCCAAAAACATTCAGTACTTC.

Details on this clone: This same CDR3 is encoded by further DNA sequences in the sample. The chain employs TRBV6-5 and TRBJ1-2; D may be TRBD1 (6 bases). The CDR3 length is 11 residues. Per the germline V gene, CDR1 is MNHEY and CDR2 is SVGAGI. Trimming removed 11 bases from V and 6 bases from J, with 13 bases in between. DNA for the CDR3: TGTGCCTCGCGGGGGGGCGATGGCTACACCTTC. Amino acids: CASRGGDGYTF.

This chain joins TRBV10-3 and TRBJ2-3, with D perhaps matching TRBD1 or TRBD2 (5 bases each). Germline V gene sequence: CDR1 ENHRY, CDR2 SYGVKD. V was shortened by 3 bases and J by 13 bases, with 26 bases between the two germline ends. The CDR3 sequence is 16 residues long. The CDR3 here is CAISDTASYRGRVEYF. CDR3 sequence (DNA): TGTGCCATCAGTGACACAGCTTCCTACCGGGGACGGGTAGAGTATTTT.

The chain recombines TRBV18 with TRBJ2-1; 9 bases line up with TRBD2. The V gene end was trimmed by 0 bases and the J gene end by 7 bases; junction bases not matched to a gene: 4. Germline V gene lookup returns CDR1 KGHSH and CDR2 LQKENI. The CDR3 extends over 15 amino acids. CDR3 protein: CASSPPSGGGNEQFF. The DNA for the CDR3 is TGTGCCAGCTCACCACCTAGCGGGGGTGGGAATGAGCAGTTCTTC.